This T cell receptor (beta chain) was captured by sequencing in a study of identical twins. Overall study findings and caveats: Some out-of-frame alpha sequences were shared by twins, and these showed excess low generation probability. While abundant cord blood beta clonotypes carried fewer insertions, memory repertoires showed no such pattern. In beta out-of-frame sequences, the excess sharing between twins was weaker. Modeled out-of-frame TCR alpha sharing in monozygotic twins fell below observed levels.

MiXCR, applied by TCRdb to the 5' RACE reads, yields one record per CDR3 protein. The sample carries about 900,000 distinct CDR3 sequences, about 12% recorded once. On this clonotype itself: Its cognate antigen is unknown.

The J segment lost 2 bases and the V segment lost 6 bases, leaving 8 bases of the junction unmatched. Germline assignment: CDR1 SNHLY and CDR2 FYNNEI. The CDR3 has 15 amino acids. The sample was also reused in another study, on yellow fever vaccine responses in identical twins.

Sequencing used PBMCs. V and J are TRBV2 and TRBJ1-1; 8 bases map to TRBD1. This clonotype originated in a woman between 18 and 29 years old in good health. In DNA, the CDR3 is TGTGCCAGCAGGCTTACAGGGGGACCAAACACTGAAGCTTTCTTT. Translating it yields CASRLTGGPNTEAFF.